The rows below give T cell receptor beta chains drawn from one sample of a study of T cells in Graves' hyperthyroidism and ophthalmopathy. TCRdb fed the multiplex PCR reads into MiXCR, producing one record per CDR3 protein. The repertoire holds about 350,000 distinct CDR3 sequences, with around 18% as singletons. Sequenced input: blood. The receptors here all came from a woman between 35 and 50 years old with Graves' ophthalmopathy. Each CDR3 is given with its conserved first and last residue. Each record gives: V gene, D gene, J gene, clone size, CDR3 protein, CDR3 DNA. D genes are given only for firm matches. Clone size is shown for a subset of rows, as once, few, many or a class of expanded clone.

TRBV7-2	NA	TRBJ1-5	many	CASSLKGEGSQPQHF	TGTGCCAGCAGCTTAAAGGGAGAGGGCAGCCAGCCCCAGCATTTT
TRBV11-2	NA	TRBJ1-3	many	CASTVKLSGNTIYF	TGTGCCAGCACCGTCAAGCTGTCTGGAAACACCATATATTTT
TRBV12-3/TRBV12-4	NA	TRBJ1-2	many	CASSLASLPQAHGYTF	TGTGCCAGCAGTTTAGCGTCATTGCCCCAGGCCCATGGCTACACCTTC
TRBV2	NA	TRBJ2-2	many	CATMTGLAANTGELFF	TGTGCCACCATGACAGGGCTAGCGGCGAACACCGGGGAGCTGTTTTTT
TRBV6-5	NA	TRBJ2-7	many	CASSYSMGREQYF	TGTGCCAGCAGTTACTCGATGGGACGGGAGCAGTACTTC
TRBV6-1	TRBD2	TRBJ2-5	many	CASSFSGTRQETQYF	TGTGCCAGCAGCTTCAGCGGGACTAGGCAAGAGACCCAGTACTTC
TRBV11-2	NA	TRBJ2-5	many	CASSSRLETQYF	TGTGCCAGCAGCTCGAGACTCGAGACCCAGTACTTC
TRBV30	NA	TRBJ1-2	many	CAWQGSGGYTF	TGTGCCTGGCAGGGATCAGGGGGCTACACCTTC
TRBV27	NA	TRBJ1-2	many	CASRRATTGGTPIPYGYTF	TGTGCCAGCAGAAGAGCTACGACCGGTGGGACTCCGATTCCTTATGGCTACACCTTC
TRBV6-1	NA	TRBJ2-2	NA	CASRGGRGAGELFF	TGTGCCAGCAGGGGGGGCAGGGGGGCCGGGGAGCTGTTTTTT
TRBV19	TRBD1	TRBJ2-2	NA	CASSRRRTGDPSNTGELFF	TGTGCCAGTAGTCGACGGCGGACAGGGGATCCTTCGAACACCGGGGAGCTGTTTTTT
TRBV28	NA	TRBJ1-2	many	CASSPELGGYTF	TGTGCCAGCAGCCCTGAACTCGGAGGCTACACCTTC
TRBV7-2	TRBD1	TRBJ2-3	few	CASSLDRATRAHTDTQYF	TGTGCCAGCAGCCTGGACAGGGCTACTAGAGCCCACACAGATACGCAGTATTTT
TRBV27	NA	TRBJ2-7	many	CASSSRQGAYEQYF	TGTGCCAGCAGTTCTAGGCAGGGAGCCTACGAGCAGTACTTC
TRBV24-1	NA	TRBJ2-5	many	CATSDSDPFAQETQYF	TGTGCCACCAGTGACTCCGACCCCTTCGCCCAGGAGACCCAGTACTTC
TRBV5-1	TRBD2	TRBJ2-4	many	CASSSNLAGVTKNIQYF	TGCGCCAGCAGCTCGAATTTAGCGGGAGTCACCAAAAACATTCAGTACTTC